Reported below is one T cell receptor (beta chain). The entry originates in a study of shared clonotypes between healthy human individuals. Measured with immunoSEQ multiplex PCR; TCRdb has only the in-frame clones, and not every one. The profile shows 2 million to 2.5 million clones, over 90% of them singletons. The material sequenced was naive CD4+ T cells from PBMCs. Described subset: CD45RA+ positively selected. The clonotype was recovered from a man between 18 and 35 years old in good health. Some clones in this sample may be carry-over from other donors' samples.

The CDR3: CASSSPLDRGEAFF. The CDR3 DNA sequence: TGTGCCAGCAGCTCGCCGTTGGACAGGGGAGAAGCTTTCTTT. This chain links TRBV7-9 with TRBJ1-1, with 9 bases that match TRBD1. The J segment lost 8 bases and the V segment lost 4 bases, leaving 8 bases of the junction unmatched. CDR3 length: 14 residues. Germline V lookup: CDR1 SEHNR, CDR2 FQNEAQ (reference sequence).